This is a list of T cell receptor beta chains from one sample in a study of identifying expanded T cells in peripheral blood. Only in-frame clones appear in the TCRdb table, and some are missing; sequencing was by immunoSEQ multiplex PCR. The sample contains some 75,000 clones, about 90% of which appear only once. Sequenced sample: blood. The receptors here all came from a person aged 18 to 70 in good health. Each CDR3 is given with its conserved first and last residue. D genes are given only for firm matches. Where a row states a size, it is once, few, many or the class of an expanded clone; other rows omit it.

J: TRBJ2-2
size: -
V: TRBV28
D: -
DNA: TGTGCCAGCAGTCCGCCAGGACGGCAGAAGACCGGGGAGCTGTTTTTT
CDR3: CASSPPGRQKTGELFF

J: TRBJ2-2
size: -
V: TRBV5-1
D: -
DNA: TGCGCCAGCAGCTTGGACTCACAGGGGAACACCGGGGAGCTGTTTTTT
CDR3: CASSLDSQGNTGELFF

J: TRBJ2-7
size: -
V: TRBV7-2
D: -
DNA: TGTGCCAGCAGCTCCCTGGACAGAATCTACGAGCAGTACTTC
CDR3: CASSSLDRIYEQYF

J: TRBJ1-2
size: -
V: TRBV6-5
D: -
DNA: TGTGCCAGCAGTTACTACAGCCGGGGTGGCTACACCTTC
CDR3: CASSYYSRGGYTF

J: TRBJ1-5
size: -
V: TRBV19
D: -
DNA: TGTGCCAGTAGTGAGGGGATCGGCCAGCCCCAGCATTTT
CDR3: CASSEGIGQPQHF

J: TRBJ2-2
size: few
V: TRBV19
D: -
DNA: TGTGCCAGTAAATGGTCCACGGGATCGAACACCGGGGAGCTGTTTTTT
CDR3: CASKWSTGSNTGELFF

J: TRBJ1-1
size: -
V: TRBV7-9
D: -
DNA: TGTGCCAGCAGCTTAGCCGACAGGAACACTGAAGCTTTCTTT
CDR3: CASSLADRNTEAFF

J: TRBJ2-2
size: -
V: TRBV5-1
D: -
DNA: TGCGCCAGCAGCTTGGGCGGTGGTAACACCGGGGAGCTGTTTTTT
CDR3: CASSLGGGNTGELFF

J: TRBJ1-4
size: once
V: TRBV14
D: -
DNA: TGTGCCAGCAGCCCGCAGGGCCGTGCAACTAATGAAAAACTGTTTTTT
CDR3: CASSPQGRATNEKLFF

J: TRBJ2-5
size: -
V: TRBV13
D: -
DNA: TGTGCCAGCAGCTCTGCCCGGGACTCTGAAAGGGAAGAGACCCAGTACTTC
CDR3: CASSSARDSEREETQYF

J: TRBJ2-5
size: -
V: TRBV7-3
D: TRBD2
DNA: TGTGCCAGCAGCGGCCGGGCTAGCGGGAGGGCCAGGGAGACCCAGTACTTC
CDR3: CASSGRASGRARETQYF

J: TRBJ1-2
size: once
V: TRBV4-3
D: -
DNA: TGCGCCAGCAGCCAACATAACTATGGCTACACCTTC
CDR3: CASSQHNYGYTF

J: TRBJ1-2
size: -
V: TRBV28
D: TRBD1
DNA: TGTGCCAGCAGTTTCATCCTCGGCGGCCCAGGGGGCAATGGCTACACCTTC
CDR3: CASSFILGGPGGNGYTF

J: TRBJ2-2
size: few
V: TRBV4-3
D: TRBD2
DNA: TGCGCCAGCAGCCGACAACTAGCGGGGGGCACCGGGGAGCTGTTTTTT
CDR3: CASSRQLAGGTGELFF

J: TRBJ2-3
size: -
V: TRBV29-1
D: TRBD2
DNA: TGCAGCGTTGATGGCGGGGGGACAGATACGCAGTATTTT
CDR3: CSVDGGGTDTQYF

J: TRBJ2-5
size: -
V: TRBV30
D: TRBD2
DNA: TGTGCCTGGATGGCGGGGGGCCTCACGAACTTC
CDR3: CAWMAGGLTNF

J: TRBJ2-5
size: -
V: TRBV28
D: -
DNA: TGTGCCAGCAGGGCGATGGTGGAGACCCAGTACTTC
CDR3: CASRAMVETQYF

J: TRBJ2-3
size: -
V: TRBV19
D: -
DNA: TGTGCCAGTAGTATCCCAGGGGAGGGCACAGATACGCAGTATTTT
CDR3: CASSIPGEGTDTQYF

J: TRBJ1-1
size: once
V: TRBV2
D: -
DNA: TGTGCCAGCAGTAAAGACAAAGGTGAAGCTTTCTTT
CDR3: CASSKDKGEAFF

J: TRBJ2-1
size: -
V: TRBV11-2
D: TRBD1
DNA: TGTGCCAGCAGCTACACAGGGGGCGCTTGGAATGAGCAGTTCTTC
CDR3: CASSYTGGAWNEQFF

J: TRBJ1-1
size: -
V: TRBV2
D: -
DNA: TGTGCCAGCAGTGCAGGCCTGGTGAACACTGAAGCTTTCTTT
CDR3: CASSAGLVNTEAFF

J: TRBJ2-7
size: -
V: TRBV14
D: TRBD1
DNA: TGTGCCAGCAGCCCTTGGGACAGGGGGTTTTCGGGGCAGTACTTC
CDR3: CASSPWDRGFSGQYF

J: TRBJ1-4
size: -
V: TRBV9
D: -
DNA: TGTGCCAGCAGCGTAGACGTGGGGGGAGGTGAAAAACTGTTTTTT
CDR3: CASSVDVGGGEKLFF

J: TRBJ2-7
size: -
V: TRBV18
D: -
DNA: TGTGCCAGCTCACCGCCCAACCCAACGTACGAGCAGTACTTC
CDR3: CASSPPNPTYEQYF

J: TRBJ2-3
size: once
V: TRBV18
D: -
DNA: TGTGCCAGCTCACCACCGTCAGGGGTAAATACGCAGTATTTT
CDR3: CASSPPSGVNTQYF

J: TRBJ1-1
size: -
V: TRBV7-2
D: TRBD1
DNA: TGTGCCAGCAGCATAACCAGGGGGTCCGAAGCTTTCTTT
CDR3: CASSITRGSEAFF

J: TRBJ2-2
size: -
V: TRBV6-1
D: -
DNA: TGTGCCAGCAGTGGGACAAATAGTGACACCGGGGAGCTGTTTTTT
CDR3: CASSGTNSDTGELFF